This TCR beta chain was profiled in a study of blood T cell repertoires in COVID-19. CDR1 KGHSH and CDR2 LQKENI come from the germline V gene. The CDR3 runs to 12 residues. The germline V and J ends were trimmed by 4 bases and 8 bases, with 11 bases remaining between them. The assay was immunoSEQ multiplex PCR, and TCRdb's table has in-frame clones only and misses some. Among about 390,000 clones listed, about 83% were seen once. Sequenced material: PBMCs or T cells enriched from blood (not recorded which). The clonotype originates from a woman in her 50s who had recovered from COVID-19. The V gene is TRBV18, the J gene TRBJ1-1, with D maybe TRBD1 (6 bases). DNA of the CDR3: TGTGCCAGCTCACAGACAGGCGGAGAAGCTTTCTTT. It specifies CASSQTGGEAFF.